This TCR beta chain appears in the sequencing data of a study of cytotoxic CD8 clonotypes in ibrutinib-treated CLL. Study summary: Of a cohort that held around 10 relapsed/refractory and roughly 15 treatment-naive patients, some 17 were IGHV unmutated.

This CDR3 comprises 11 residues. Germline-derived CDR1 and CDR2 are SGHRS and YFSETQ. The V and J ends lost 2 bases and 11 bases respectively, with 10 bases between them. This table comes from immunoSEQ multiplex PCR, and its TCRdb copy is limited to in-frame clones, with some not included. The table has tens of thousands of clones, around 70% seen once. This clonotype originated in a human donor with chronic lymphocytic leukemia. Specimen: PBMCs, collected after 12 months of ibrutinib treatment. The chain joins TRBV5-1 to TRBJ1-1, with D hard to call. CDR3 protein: CASSFGGLAFF. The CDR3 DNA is TGCGCCAGCAGCTTTGGTGGGTTGGCTTTCTTT. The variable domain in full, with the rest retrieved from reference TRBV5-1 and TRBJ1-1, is KAGVTQTPRYLIKTRGQQVTLSCSPISGHRSVSWYQQTPGQGLQFLFEYFSETQRNKGNFPGRFSGRQFSNSRSEMNVSTLELGDSALYLCASSFGGLAFFGQGTRLTVV.